A selection of T cell receptor beta chains follows, all from one sample in a study of CD8 T cells in Susac syndrome. From the immunoSEQ multiplex PCR reads, TCRdb called clonotypes with MiXCR, one entry per CDR3 protein. The sample records around 50,000 distinct CDR3 sequences, about 92% being singletons. The sample comprised CD8+ T cells from PBMCs. The source of these receptors is a human donor in good health. Both conserved end residues are part of each CDR3. A D gene is named only where the DNA matches it firmly. Size values are once, few and many counts, or a class for expanded clones, and some rows have none.

abundance: NA
d_gene: TRBD1
v_gene: TRBV3-1
j_gene: TRBJ2-1
len: 18
CDR3nt: TGTGCCAGTTCTCTCCGGGACAGGGGGTCCCACTCCTACAATGAGCAGTTCTTC
CDR3aa: CASSLRDRGSHSYNEQFF

abundance: NA
d_gene: NA
v_gene: TRBV15
j_gene: TRBJ2-3
len: 14
CDR3nt: TGTGCCACCAGCACGCGGGACTCCACAGATACGCAGTATTTT
CDR3aa: CATSTRDSTDTQYF

abundance: NA
d_gene: TRBD2
v_gene: TRBV20-1
j_gene: TRBJ2-1
len: 14
CDR3nt: TGCAGTGCTAGAGCGGGAGGACTGGGCAATGAGCAGTTCTTC
CDR3aa: CSARAGGLGNEQFF

abundance: NA
d_gene: NA
v_gene: TRBV25-1
j_gene: TRBJ2-1
len: 16
CDR3nt: TGTGCCAGCAGTGAAGGGAGCGGCCGCTCCTACAATGAGCAGTTCTTC
CDR3aa: CASSEGSGRSYNEQFF

abundance: NA
d_gene: NA
v_gene: TRBV18
j_gene: TRBJ2-2
len: 16
CDR3nt: TGTGCCAGCTCACAAGCCGGGACACGGAACACCGGGGAGCTGTTTTTT
CDR3aa: CASSQAGTRNTGELFF

abundance: NA
d_gene: TRBD2
v_gene: TRBV11-2
j_gene: TRBJ2-7
len: 16
CDR3nt: TGTGCCAGCACCGCCCCAGGGGGACTAGCGAGCTACGAGCAGTACTTC
CDR3aa: CASTAPGGLASYEQYF

abundance: NA
d_gene: TRBD2
v_gene: TRBV5-6
j_gene: TRBJ2-3
len: 17
CDR3nt: TGTGCCAGCAGCTTGGGGACTAGCGGGAGAGTCACAGATACGCAGTATTTT
CDR3aa: CASSLGTSGRVTDTQYF

abundance: once
d_gene: TRBD2
v_gene: TRBV7-9
j_gene: TRBJ2-5
len: 14
CDR3nt: TGTGCCAGCAGCTTAGGACTAGCGGGAGAGACCCAGTACTTC
CDR3aa: CASSLGLAGETQYF

abundance: NA
d_gene: TRBD2
v_gene: TRBV7-9
j_gene: TRBJ2-1
len: 17
CDR3nt: TGTGCCAGCAGCTTAGCCCGAGCGGGGAGCTCCTACAATGAGCAGTTCTTC
CDR3aa: CASSLARAGSSYNEQFF

abundance: NA
d_gene: TRBD1
v_gene: TRBV7-9
j_gene: TRBJ2-7
len: 15
CDR3nt: TGTGCCAGCAGCTCCCAGGGGGACCCCACCTACGAGCAGTACTTC
CDR3aa: CASSSQGDPTYEQYF

abundance: NA
d_gene: TRBD1
v_gene: TRBV27
j_gene: TRBJ1-2
len: 15
CDR3nt: TGTGCCAGCAGTTCCGGACAGGGCATCTCGACTGGCTACACCTTC
CDR3aa: CASSSGQGISTGYTF

abundance: NA
d_gene: TRBD1
v_gene: TRBV2
j_gene: TRBJ1-2
len: 15
CDR3nt: TGTGCCAGCAGTGGGCGGGACAGGGTAACCGCTGGCTACACCTTC
CDR3aa: CASSGRDRVTAGYTF

abundance: NA
d_gene: NA
v_gene: TRBV2
j_gene: TRBJ1-2
len: 18
CDR3nt: TGTGCCAGCACCAAATTGGGGACGGAGACTTTAGCTAACTATGGCTACACCTTC
CDR3aa: CASTKLGTETLANYGYTF

abundance: NA
d_gene: NA
v_gene: TRBV27
j_gene: TRBJ2-7
len: 14
CDR3nt: TGTGCCAGCAGTTTAGGAGGGCCCTTCTACGAGCAGTACTTC
CDR3aa: CASSLGGPFYEQYF

abundance: NA
d_gene: TRBD1
v_gene: TRBV20-1
j_gene: TRBJ2-7
len: 13
CDR3nt: TGCAGTGCCCTGATGGGGACAGACTACGAGCAGTACTTC
CDR3aa: CSALMGTDYEQYF

abundance: once
d_gene: NA
v_gene: TRBV6-1
j_gene: TRBJ2-7
len: 14
CDR3nt: TGTGCCAGCAGTGAAGTTGGCAGGGTCTACGAGCAGTACTTC
CDR3aa: CASSEVGRVYEQYF

abundance: NA
d_gene: TRBD2
v_gene: TRBV25-1
j_gene: TRBJ2-2
len: 17
CDR3nt: TGTGCCAGCAGTGAAATAGCTAGCGGGAGAGGCACCGGGGAGCTGTTTTTT
CDR3aa: CASSEIASGRGTGELFF

abundance: NA
d_gene: TRBD2
v_gene: TRBV6-1
j_gene: TRBJ2-4
len: 16
CDR3nt: TGTGCCAGCAGTGGGATCCTAGCGGGAGGTTTGAACATTCAGTACTTC
CDR3aa: CASSGILAGGLNIQYF

abundance: NA
d_gene: NA
v_gene: TRBV2
j_gene: TRBJ1-2
len: 11
CDR3nt: TGTGCCAGCGTTGAGGGACCTGGCTACACCTTC
CDR3aa: CASVEGPGYTF

abundance: NA
d_gene: NA
v_gene: TRBV5-6
j_gene: TRBJ2-7
len: 15
CDR3nt: TGTGCCAGCAGCGAAAACCCGGGACCTACGTACGAGCAGTACTTC
CDR3aa: CASSENPGPTYEQYF

abundance: NA
d_gene: NA
v_gene: TRBV30
j_gene: TRBJ1-1
len: 13
CDR3nt: TGTGCCTGGAGCCTATACGGGGGGACTGAAGCTTTCTTT
CDR3aa: CAWSLYGGTEAFF

abundance: NA
d_gene: TRBD1
v_gene: TRBV3-1
j_gene: TRBJ2-2
len: 15
CDR3nt: TGTGCCAGCTCTGACAGGGGGCTTAACACCGGGGAGCTGTTTTTT
CDR3aa: CASSDRGLNTGELFF

abundance: NA
d_gene: TRBD2
v_gene: TRBV28
j_gene: TRBJ2-7
len: 14
CDR3nt: TGTGCCAGCGGATTTAGCGGGCCTTCCTACGAGCAGTACTTC
CDR3aa: CASGFSGPSYEQYF

abundance: NA
d_gene: TRBD2
v_gene: TRBV7-2
j_gene: TRBJ2-3
len: 18
CDR3nt: TGTGCCAGCAGCTTAGATGCTAGCGGGAGGGCTCTCACAGATACGCAGTATTTT
CDR3aa: CASSLDASGRALTDTQYF

abundance: NA
d_gene: TRBD1
v_gene: TRBV6-2/TRBV6-3
j_gene: TRBJ2-2
len: 15
CDR3nt: TGTGCCAGCAGTTACGGGACAGGGGTCCCCGGGGAGCTGTTTTTT
CDR3aa: CASSYGTGVPGELFF

abundance: NA
d_gene: NA
v_gene: TRBV11-2
j_gene: TRBJ2-5
len: 12
CDR3nt: TGTGCCAGCAGCCCGTCCCAAGAGACCCAGTACTTC
CDR3aa: CASSPSQETQYF